Listed here are 8 T cell receptor beta chains from one sample, sequenced in a study of T cells in Graves' hyperthyroidism and ophthalmopathy. TCR beta CDR3 regions were amplified from RNA transcripts. First-round RT-PCR targeting the TCR CDR3 was performed with the HTBI primer set. TCRdb recomputed calls from the multiplex PCR reads with MiXCR, one row per CDR3 protein. The table shows around 350,000 distinct CDR3 sequences, with about 18% occurring only once. Input material: blood. Receptors originate from a young woman with Graves' hyperthyroidism.

The chain has TRBV7-9 and TRBJ1-2, with no clear D. V lost 7 bases to trimming and J lost 4 bases, with 13 bases between them. CDR1 is SEHNR, CDR2 FQNEAQ, per germline (reference sequence). The CDR3 is 13 amino acids. Written as DNA, the CDR3 is TGTGCCAGCACCTCCTCCGGGCTCTATGGCTACACCTTC. It encodes CASTSSGLYGYTF. Using reference TRBV7-9 and TRBJ1-2 for the parts outside the CDR3, the full variable domain is DTGVSQNPRHKITKRGQNVTFRCDPISEHNRLYWYRQTLGQGPEFLTYFQNEAQLEKSRLLSDRFSAERPKGSFSTLEIQRTEQGDSAMYLCASTSSGLYGYTFGSGTRLTVV.

This clonotype has at least ten counts. V is TRBV7-8 and J is TRBJ2-7; D uncertain. Germline V gives CDR1 SGHVS, CDR2 FQNEAQ. The CDR3 totals 12 residues. V gave up 8 bases and J gave up 2 bases, with 10 bases separating them. CDR3 sequence: CASRQAPYEQYF. CDR3 bases: TGTGCCAGCCGGCAGGCTCCCTACGAGCAGTACTTC.

The CDR3 DNA reads as TGTGCCAGCAGTGAAAGAGTGGGTTTGGGGGCTAACTATGGCTACACCTTC. It codes for CASSERVGLGANYGYTF. The chain employs TRBV6-1 and TRBJ1-2; D possibly corresponds to TRBD1 (5 bases). CDR1 is MNHNS and CDR2 is SASEGT in the germline V gene. The germline V and J ends were trimmed by 2 bases and 0 bases, with 16 bases remaining between them. The CDR3 sequence is 17 residues long.

The chain carries TRBV6-4 and TRBJ1-6; no definite D call. The CDR3 spans 15 residues. The V end lost 0 bases, the J end lost 10 bases, and 13 bases lay between the germline ends. Germline-derived CDR1 and CDR2 are MRHNA and SNTAGT. CDR3 coding DNA: TGTGCCAGCAGTGACTCGATGGGCTCCGGGTCACCCCTCCACTTT. Encoded protein: CASSDSMGSGSPLHF.

This clonotype was found many times. This sequence joins TRBV11-3 and TRBJ1-2; no firm D call. V lost 0 bases to trimming and J lost 4 bases, with 9 bases between them. This CDR3 has 14 amino acids. CDR1 is SGHNT and CDR2 is YENEEA in the germline V gene. In DNA, the CDR3 is TGTGCCAGCAGCTTAGATCTGACGGCCTATGGCTACACCTTC. Its protein product is CASSLDLTAYGYTF.

This clonotype was detected ten times or more. The rearrangement uses TRBV12-3 or TRBV12-4 and TRBJ1-5; the D is unclear. CDR3 size: 16 residues. Trimming took off 3 bases at V and 7 bases at J, with 19 bases between the two ends. CDR3 bases: TGTGCCAGCAGTTTCAGTGGGCACGTCCCCAACCAGCCCCAGCATTTT. Translation gives CASSFSGHVPNQPQHF.

This chain joins TRBV20-1 and TRBJ1-1; D is unresolved. This CDR3 has 13 residues. Trimming left V 3 bases short and J 1 base short, with 9 bases between. Germline CDR1 DFQATT, CDR2 SNEGSKA (reference sequence). For the CDR3, the DNA is TGCAGTGCTAGTTGGTCGGGGAACACTGAAGCTTTCTTT. It codes for CSASWSGNTEAFF.

This clonotype appeared a few times. J is TRBJ2-7 and V is TRBV5-1, with D unresolved. The CDR3 loop spans 16 amino acids. Trimming left V 1 base short and J 2 bases short, with 16 bases between. Germline-derived CDR1 and CDR2 are SGHRS and YFSETQ. CDR3 in DNA: TGCGCCAGCAGCTTGTCCCGGGCCGATAGTCCCTACGAGCAGTACTTC. This translates into CASSLSRADSPYEQYF.